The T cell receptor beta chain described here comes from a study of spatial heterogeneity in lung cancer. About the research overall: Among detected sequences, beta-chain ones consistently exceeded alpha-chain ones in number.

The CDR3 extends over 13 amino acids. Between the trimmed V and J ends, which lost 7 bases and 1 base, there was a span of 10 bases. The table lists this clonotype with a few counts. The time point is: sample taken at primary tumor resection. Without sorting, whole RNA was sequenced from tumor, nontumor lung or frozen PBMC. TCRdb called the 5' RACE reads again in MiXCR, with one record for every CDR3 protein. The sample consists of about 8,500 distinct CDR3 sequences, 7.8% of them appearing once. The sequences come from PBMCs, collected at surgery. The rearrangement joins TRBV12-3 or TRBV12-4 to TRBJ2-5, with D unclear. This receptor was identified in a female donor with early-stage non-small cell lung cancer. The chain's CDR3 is CASTPRLQETQYF. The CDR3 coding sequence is TGTGCCAGCACCCCCCGGCTCCAAGAGACCCAGTACTTC.